Shown below are 31 T cell receptor beta chains from a single sample sequenced in a study of cytomegalovirus exposure and HLA in healthy donors. Amplification used 60 Vbeta primers and 13 Jbeta primers. Assay used: immunoSEQ multiplex PCR; TCRdb lists only in-frame clones, some missing. The sample yields around 230,000 clones, about 85% seen once. Sequencing used PBMCs. These receptors came from a girl aged 2 to 10 in good health and CMV-seronegative.

This chain's CDR3 is CASSGSGEGNIQYF. The CDR3 DNA is TGTGCCAGCAGTGGGTCGGGAGAGGGAAACATTCAGTACTTC. V gene TRBV2 combines with J gene TRBJ2-4; D perhaps matches TRBD2 (6 bases). This CDR3 region has 14 residues. The V end was cut by 4 bases, the J end by 6 bases, with 13 bases between. CDR1 SNHLY and CDR2 FYNNEI come from the germline V gene.

V and J are TRBV4-1 and TRBJ2-5; 7 bases match TRBD2. CDR3 length: 13 amino acids. V gave up 4 bases and J gave up 5 bases; unmatched junction bases: 4. The V gene's germline CDR1 is MGHRA and CDR2 YSYEKL. CDR3 DNA sequence: TGCGCCAGCAGCCGGCGACTAGCTGAGACCCAGTACTTC. It encodes CASSRRLAETQYF.

This rearrangement joins TRBV11-2 to TRBJ1-5; D is uncertain. Per the germline V gene, CDR1 is SGHAT and CDR2 is FQNNGV. The CDR3 has 14 residues. Trimming cost V 3 bases and J 6 bases, with 12 bases left between them. CDR3 in DNA: TGTGCCAGCAGCTTGTCGGGAGTGGGTCAGCCCCAGCATTTT. It encodes CASSLSGVGQPQHF.

V usage is TRBV6-1 and J usage is TRBJ2-7, with 7 nucleotides matching TRBD1. The CDR3 consists of 14 residues. Germline V CDR1 and CDR2: MNHNS, SASEGT. V gave up 4 bases and J gave up 0 bases; unmatched junction bases: 3. CDR3 DNA sequence: TGTGCCAGCAGTGCCACAGGGGCCTCCTACGAGCAGTACTTC. Its translation: CASSATGASYEQYF.

V usage is TRBV5-1 and J usage is TRBJ2-3, with 7 nucleotides matching TRBD1. The ends lost 4 bases at V and 2 bases at J; junction bases unmatched: 4. CDR1 SGHRS and CDR2 YFSETQ come from the germline V gene. The CDR3 runs 14 residues. The CDR3 sequence: CASSPGTVTDTQYF. The DNA for the CDR3 is TGCGCCAGCAGCCCTGGGACAGTCACAGATACGCAGTATTTT.

This chain uses TRBV7-3 with TRBJ2-2, with D uncertain. The CDR3 is made up of 17 amino acids. Germline CDR1 reads SGHTA; CDR2 reads FQGTGA. V gave up 0 bases and J gave up 0 bases, with 11 bases separating them. The CDR3 region has the DNA TGTGCCAGCAGCTTAACGGGTACGGGTACGAACACCGGGGAGCTGTTTTTT. Translation: CASSLTGTGTNTGELFF.

This clone was counted a few times. This chain's CDR3 is CASSLGGPEETQYF. The CDR3 nucleotides read TGCGCCAGCAGCTTGGGAGGGCCGGAAGAGACCCAGTACTTC. The V call is TRBV5-1, the J call TRBJ2-5, with a weak D call TRBD2 (5 bases). V was trimmed by 0 bases and J by 3 bases, leaving 9 bases between them. The CDR3 runs to 14 residues. In germline, CDR1 is SGHRS, CDR2 YFSETQ.

The chain employs TRBV5-6 and TRBJ2-3, with 10 bases aligning to TRBD1. The CDR3 totals 18 residues. CDR1 is SGHDT and CDR2 is YYEEEE in the germline V gene. Trimming took 5 bases from V and 4 from J; bases not matched to a gene: 16. The CDR3 coding sequence is TGTGCCAGCAGGCCCGGGGGGACAGGGGTCACCCGAGCAGATACGCAGTATTTT. It yields the protein CASRPGGTGVTRADTQYF.

This clone appeared a few times. This rearrangement joins TRBV5-1 to TRBJ2-5; TRBD1 matches 7 bases. The V gene's germline CDR1 is SGHRS and CDR2 YFSETQ. V dropped 4 bases and J dropped 3; count of bases not matched to a gene: 6. This CDR3 region has 14 residues. The CDR3 region is CASSPIQGEETQYF. The CDR3 nucleotides read TGCGCCAGCAGCCCTATTCAGGGGGAAGAGACCCAGTACTTC.

This clone turned up a few times. The chain uses TRBV19 and TRBJ1-3, with unresolved D. V was shortened by 7 bases and J by 0 bases, with 13 bases between the two germline ends. Germline assignment: CDR1 LNHDA and CDR2 SQIVND (reference sequence). The CDR3 length is 15 residues. The CDR3 loop is CASNSPRSSGNTIYF. The CDR3 DNA is TGTGCCAGTAACTCTCCGCGGAGCTCTGGAAACACCATATATTTT.

A few counts support this clone. The gene calls are TRBV4-1 and TRBJ2-7, with D possibly being TRBD2 (5 bases). The CDR3 contains 15 residues. Per the germline V gene, CDR1 is MGHRA and CDR2 is YSYEKL. V was trimmed by 0 bases and J by 4 bases, leaving 13 bases between them. DNA of the CDR3: TGCGCCAGCAGCCAAGAAAACGTCCCGGGATACGAGCAGTACTTC. This codes for CASSQENVPGYEQYF.

The chain joins TRBV7-8 to TRBJ2-3; 8 bases line up with TRBD2. The CDR3 consists of 15 residues. The germline V gene encodes CDR1 SGHVS and CDR2 FQNEAQ. The trim removed 5 bases at V and 2 bases at J, leaving 6 bases unmatched. The CDR3 loop reads CASSAYSGTTDTQYF. The CDR3 region has the DNA TGTGCCAGCAGCGCTTATAGCGGGACCACAGATACGCAGTATTTT.

The chain is built from TRBV10-1 and TRBJ2-6; unclear D gene. Trimming took off 4 bases at V and 0 bases at J, with 13 bases between the two ends. The CDR3 covers 17 residues. The germline V gene has CDR1 WNHNN and CDR2 SYGVQD (reference sequence). The CDR3 coding sequence is TGCGCCAGCAGTGTGGCGGTAAAAATCTCTGGGGCCAACGTCCTGACTTTC. Protein sequence: CASSVAVKISGANVLTF.

The V and J genes are TRBV30 and TRBJ1-2, with 7 bases identical to TRBD1. Trimming cost V 4 bases and J 2 bases; bases outside gene matches: 10. The CDR3 consists of 15 residues. Germline V gene lookup returns CDR1 GTSNPN and CDR2 SVGIG (reference sequence). CDR3 loop: CAWKYEDRVNYGYTF. The CDR3 DNA follows: TGTGCCTGGAAGTATGAAGACAGGGTGAACTATGGCTACACCTTC.

This chain links TRBV27 with TRBJ2-3, with D uncertain. Per germline, CDR1 MNHEY and CDR2 SMNVEV (reference sequence). Between the trimmed V and J ends, which lost 4 bases and 3 bases, there was a span of 8 bases. This CDR3 is built from 13 residues. CDR3 nucleotides: TGTGCCAGCAGTTCCCGGGTTACAGATACGCAGTATTTT. Encoded protein: CASSSRVTDTQYF.

The chain joins TRBV11-2 to TRBJ2-2; TRBD1 aligns across 8 bases. CDR1 SGHAT and CDR2 FQNNGV come from the germline V gene. The V gene end was trimmed by 5 bases and the J gene end by 1 base; junction bases not matched to a gene: 6. The CDR3 extends over 16 amino acids. CDR3 residues: CASSHRQGQNTGELFF. CDR3 nucleotides: TGTGCCAGCAGCCATCGACAGGGGCAGAACACCGGGGAGCTGTTTTTT.

The table lists this clone with a count of one. CDR3 region: CSVVQTGGYEQYF. The CDR3 DNA follows: TGCAGCGTCGTACAGACAGGGGGGTACGAGCAGTACTTC. J is TRBJ2-7 and V is TRBV29-1; 9 bases are shared with TRBD1. The V gene end was trimmed by 6 bases and the J gene end by 4 bases; junction bases not matched to a gene: 7. From germline, CDR1 is SQVTM and CDR2 ANQGSEA. The CDR3 spans 13 residues.

In this sample, this clone turned up once. V is TRBV7-6 and J is TRBJ1-1; perhaps TRBD1 as D (6 bases). The length of the CDR3 is 13 residues. In germline, CDR1 is SGHVS, CDR2 FNYEAQ. Trimming took off 2 bases at V and 3 bases at J, with 7 bases between the two ends. CDR3 region: CASSLPGDTEAFF. CDR3 nucleotide sequence: TGTGCCAGCAGCTTACCAGGGGACACTGAAGCTTTCTTT.

The CDR3 coding sequence is TGCGCCAGCAGCTTGTCTCCGAACCCCCGTCGCGATGGCTACACCTTC. Residues: CASSLSPNPRRDGYTF. V is TRBV5-1 and J is TRBJ1-2, with D uncertain. Trimming stripped 1 base from V and 6 bases from J, with 19 bases between. Germline CDR1 and CDR2: SGHRS and YFSETQ. The CDR3 totals 16 residues.

Here the CDR3 reads CASSPGRQGAGEQYF. CDR3 coding DNA: TGTGCCAGCAGCCCGGGGAGGCAGGGAGCGGGAGAGCAGTACTTC. The chain couples TRBV4-2 to TRBJ2-7, with 7 bases lining up with TRBD2. V shed 4 bases and J 7 bases; nucleotides not matched to a gene: 13. The CDR3 extends over 15 amino acids. The germline V gene encodes CDR1 LGHNA and CDR2 YNFKEQ.

V usage is TRBV19 and J usage is TRBJ2-7; D may be TRBD1 (6 bases). With 6 bases removed from V and 0 bases from J, the gap between germline ends came to 15 bases. Germline CDR1 reads LNHDA; CDR2 reads SQIVND (reference sequence). This CDR3 region has 15 residues. CDR3 nucleotides: TGTGCCAGTAGCGCTACGTGGGGGCCCTCCTACGAGCAGTACTTC. It is translated as CASSATWGPSYEQYF. Variable domain in full (rest from reference TRBV19 and TRBJ2-7): DGGITQSPKYLFRKEGQNVTLSCEQNLNHDAMYWYRQDPGQGLRLIYYSQIVNDFQKGDIAEGYSVSREKKESFPLTVTSAQKNPTAFYLCASSATWGPSYEQYFGPGTRLTVT.

This clone appeared a single time. The chain recombines TRBV6-5 with TRBJ2-7, with D perhaps TRBD1 (5 bases). Per germline, CDR1 MNHEY and CDR2 SVGAGI. V was pared by 10 bases and J by 0 bases, with 10 bases between. This CDR3 has 12 residues. CDR3 amino acids: CATDRSSYEQYF. CDR3 coding DNA: TGTGCCACAGACAGAAGCTCCTACGAGCAGTACTTC.

Concerning this clone itself: At one boundary the junction diverges from the germline segment, which might be a read error. This sequence joins TRBV7-9 and TRBJ2-7; D gene uncertain. The CDR3 is made up of 13 amino acids. Germline CDR1 is SEHNR and CDR2 is FQNEAQ (reference sequence). The CDR3 nucleotides are TGTTCCAGCAGCTTAGATGACTTTTACGAGCAGTACTTC. Protein sequence: CSSSLDDFYEQYF.

V gene TRBV6-1 combines with J gene TRBJ1-1, with D hard to call. Germline V CDR1 and CDR2: MNHNS, SASEGT. Trimming removed 2 bases from V and 1 base from J, with 5 bases in between. CDR3 size: 13 residues. CDR3 bases: TGTGCCAGCAGTGAAAACAGGAACACTGAAGCTTTCTTT. This encodes CASSENRNTEAFF.

The chain combines TRBV2 with TRBJ2-5; 11 bases map to TRBD1. This CDR3 has 18 residues. The V and J ends lost 2 bases and 1 base, in that order; junction bases with no gene match: 9. The germline V gene encodes CDR1 SNHLY and CDR2 FYNNEI. This CDR3 is CASSEWDRGTGGQETQYF. The CDR3 DNA reads TGTGCCAGCAGTGAATGGGACAGGGGGACCGGGGGCCAAGAGACCCAGTACTTC.

The V and J genes are TRBV5-1 and TRBJ1-1, with 7 bases identical to TRBD1. Trimming took 2 bases from V and 3 from J; bases not matched to a gene: 1. The CDR3 loop spans 13 amino acids. Per the germline V gene, CDR1 is SGHRS and CDR2 is YFSETQ. The CDR3 protein is CASSFQGDTEAFF. The CDR3, as DNA: TGCGCCAGCAGCTTCCAGGGGGACACTGAAGCTTTCTTT.

The rearrangement uses TRBV7-3 and TRBJ2-1, with TRBD2 as a possible D gene (6 bases). The ends were cut back, 1 base at V and 3 bases at J, with 10 bases in the middle. Germline CDR1 and CDR2: SGHTA and FQGTGA. This CDR3 has 15 residues. DNA for the CDR3: TGTGCCAGCAGCTTAAACGGGGGTTTCTACAATGAGCAGTTCTTC. Its protein is CASSLNGGFYNEQFF.

The DNA of the CDR3 is TGTGCCAGCAGCCATTGGGAGACCGGGGAGCTGTTTTTT. Protein: CASSHWETGELFF. The chain employs TRBV7-8 and TRBJ2-2; tentatively, D is TRBD2 (5 bases). Germline assignment: CDR1 SGHVS and CDR2 FQNEAQ. The CDR3 is made up of 13 amino acids. The V end lost 5 bases, the J end lost 5 bases, and 9 bases lay between the germline ends.

The rearrangement links TRBV7-6 to TRBJ2-7; weak D call: TRBD1 (6 bases). V was pared by 3 bases and J by 3 bases, with 18 bases between. The germline V gene encodes CDR1 SGHVS and CDR2 FNYEAQ. The CDR3 runs 16 residues. The CDR3 here is CASSLAAGTPYYEQYF. The CDR3 bases are TGTGCCAGCAGCTTGGCCGCCGGGACACCTTACTACGAGCAGTACTTC.

The chain combines TRBV5-1 with TRBJ1-1; TRBD1 matches 7 bases. The germline CDR1 and CDR2 sequences are SGHRS and YFSETQ. The CDR3 length is 15 residues. V lost 3 bases, J lost 2 bases, and 7 bases stayed unmatched. The CDR3 here is CASSSQGNGNTEAFF. In DNA, the CDR3 is TGCGCCAGCAGCTCACAGGGGAATGGAAACACTGAAGCTTTCTTT.

The rearrangement uses TRBV19 and TRBJ2-7; 8 bases agree with TRBD2. V was pared by 0 bases and J by 6 bases, with 10 bases of the junction left unmatched. The CDR3 spans 16 residues. CDR1 LNHDA and CDR2 SQIVND come from the germline V gene (reference sequence). CDR3 amino acids: CASSIDYEAGVTEQYF. The CDR3 region has the DNA TGTGCCAGTAGTATAGATTATGAAGCGGGAGTTACCGAGCAGTACTTC.